Below, 21 T cell receptor beta chains from the same sample are listed, as sequenced in a study of blood T cell repertoires in COVID-19. Data came from immunoSEQ multiplex PCR; TCRdb stores just in-frame clones and leaves some out. The repertoire holds around 450,000 clones, with about nine tenths as singletons. The source material was PBMCs or T cells enriched from blood (not recorded which). The source of these receptors is a man between 18 and 29 years old who had recovered from COVID-19.

The CDR3 loop is CAWSVESQYF. For the CDR3, the DNA is TGTGCCTGGAGTGTAGAGTCGCAGTACTTC. The V gene is TRBV30, the J gene TRBJ2-5; no firm D call. Germline loops: CDR1 GTSNPN, CDR2 SVGIG (reference sequence). The CDR3 is 10 amino acids. V lost 0 bases and J 11 bases, leaving 7 bases between the germline ends.

The chain has TRBV5-1 and TRBJ2-1; D unresolved. The V end lost 0 bases, the J end lost 6 bases, and 16 bases lay between the germline ends. Looked up from germline, CDR1 is SGHRS and CDR2 is YFSETQ. The CDR3 covers 16 residues. CDR3 nucleotide sequence: TGCGCCAGCAGCTTGGCGGAGTCGACCGTCCTCAATGAGCAGTTCTTC. Its protein is CASSLAESTVLNEQFF.

This chain connects TRBV28 to TRBJ1-6, with a tentative D call TRBD1 (6 bases). Germline assignment: CDR1 MDHEN and CDR2 SYDVKM. V was cut by 7 bases and J by 8 bases, with 21 bases left in between. The CDR3 is 16 residues long. The CDR3: CASTMGGGQYYSPLHF. In DNA form, the CDR3 reads TGTGCCAGCACCATGGGCGGTGGACAGTACTATTCACCCCTCCACTTT.

There are a few counts of this clone. This chain joins TRBV2 and TRBJ1-1; D uncertain. V shed 6 bases and J shed 8 bases, with 13 bases lying between them. CDR1 and CDR2 from the germline V gene are SNHLY and FYNNEI. The CDR3 sequence is 12 residues long. In DNA, the CDR3 is TGTGCCAGCAGCCCAGAGGCTAAAGAAGCTTTCTTT. It translates to CASSPEAKEAFF.

V and J are TRBV9 and TRBJ2-1, with 8 bases fitting TRBD2. The trim removed 6 bases at V and 7 bases at J, leaving 6 bases unmatched. The CDR3 runs 13 residues. The germline V gene encodes CDR1 SGDLS and CDR2 YYNGEE. The CDR3 DNA reads TGTGCCAGCAACCGGGGGGGCCGAAATGAGCAGTTCTTC. This codes for CASNRGGRNEQFF.

Here the CDR3 reads CASSLGGTQREAFF. The CDR3 DNA sequence: TGTGCCAGCAGCTTAGGTGGAACCCAGCGAGAAGCTTTCTTT. The chain uses TRBV7-2 and TRBJ1-1; D unresolved. Germline CDR1 SGHTA, CDR2 FQGNSA. The CDR3 length is 14 residues. Trimming took 1 base from V and 8 from J, leaving 14 bases between them.

CDR3 coding DNA: TGTGCCAGCAGTTACTCGCGGGAAAACACCGGGGAGCTGTTTTTT. Amino acids: CASSYSRENTGELFF. The chain couples TRBV6-5 to TRBJ2-2; D is perhaps TRBD2 (6 bases). V lost 0 bases and J 2 bases, leaving 7 bases between the germline ends. The CDR3 runs 15 residues. Germline CDR1 reads MNHEY; CDR2 reads SVGAGI.

The V gene is TRBV27, the J gene TRBJ1-5, with D possibly matching TRBD1 (5 bases). The germline V gene has CDR1 MNHEY and CDR2 SMNVEV (reference sequence). The CDR3 is made up of 14 amino acids. V lost 8 bases and J 5 bases, leaving 16 bases between the germline ends. The CDR3 here is CASRRGGGHQPQHF. DNA for the CDR3: TGTGCCAGCCGGCGCGGGGGAGGGCATCAGCCCCAGCATTTT.

The rearrangement links TRBV10-3 to TRBJ2-1; TRBD2 matches 10 bases. The CDR3 is 16 amino acids. Per germline, CDR1 ENHRY and CDR2 SYGVKD. After removal of 3 bases from V and 4 bases from J, the junction contained 6 bases not matched to a gene. The CDR3 reads CAISDQREGRYNEQFF. Written as DNA, the CDR3 is TGTGCCATCAGTGATCAGCGGGAGGGCCGTTACAATGAGCAGTTCTTC.

The table lists this clone with a few counts. This chain uses TRBV21-1 with TRBJ1-2; no DNA check was done on the table's D call, TRBD1. TRBV21-1 is termed a pseudogene. This CDR3 spans 16 amino acids. CDR3 residues: CASSKTGGAPLYGYTF. In nucleotides, the CDR3 is TGTGCCAGCAGCAAGACAGGGGGCGCGCCGTTATATGGCTACACCTTC.

This rearrangement joins TRBV7-7 to TRBJ2-5; 8 bases match TRBD2. Germline V gene sequence: CDR1 SSHAT, CDR2 FNYEAQ (reference sequence). The CDR3 has 15 residues. Losses at the gene ends were 6 bases for V and 5 bases for J; bases not matched to a gene: 11. For the CDR3, the DNA is TGTGCCAGCAGTATGGGACTAGAGGCCGTGGAGACCCAGTACTTC. As protein: CASSMGLEAVETQYF. Based on the CDR3 plus reference TRBV7-7 and TRBJ2-5, the full variable domain is GAGVSQSPRYKVTKRGQDVTLRCDPISSHATLYWYQQALGQGPEFLTYFNYEAQPDKSGLPSDRFSAERPEGSISTLTIQRTEQRDSAMYRCASSMGLEAVETQYFGPGTRLLVL.

This clone was recorded once. The V and J genes are TRBV5-4 and TRBJ1-1; no clear D. The CDR3 extends over 13 amino acids. V was shortened by 4 bases and J by 4 bases, with 11 bases between the two germline ends. Per the germline V gene, CDR1 is SGHNT and CDR2 is YYREEE (reference sequence). The CDR3 reads CASSLYEGTEAFF. DNA for the CDR3: TGTGCCAGCAGCCTCTATGAGGGCACTGAAGCTTTCTTT. The variable domain in full, completed from reference TRBV5-4 and TRBJ1-1, reads ETGVTQSPTHLIKTRGQQVTLRCSSQSGHNTVSWYQQALGQGPQFIFQYYREEENGRGNFPPRFSGLQFPNYSSELNVNALELDDSALYLCASSLYEGTEAFFGQGTRLTVV.

This chain uses TRBV3-1 (or the pseudogene TRBV3-2) with TRBJ1-2; D is ambiguous. Looked up from germline, CDR1 is LGHDT and CDR2 is YNNKEL (reference sequence). V lost 4 bases, J lost 2 bases, and 5 bases lay in between. The CDR3 is 12 amino acids. CDR3 DNA sequence: TGTGCCAGCAGCCTCGTGAACTATGGCTACACCTTC. Translated: CASSLVNYGYTF.

The chain links TRBV6-5 to TRBJ1-2, with 9 bases lining up with TRBD1. This CDR3 is built from 12 residues. From germline, CDR1 is MNHEY and CDR2 SVGAGI. With V trimmed by 6 bases and J by 8 bases, 4 bases remained unmatched. The DNA of the CDR3 is TGTGCCAGCAGCCGGGACAGGGTCGGCTACACCTTC. Its translation is CASSRDRVGYTF.

This clone was seen once. V is TRBV11-2 and J is TRBJ2-5, with D perhaps TRBD2 (5 bases). The CDR3 runs 13 residues. The V gene's germline CDR1 is SGHAT and CDR2 FQNNGV. The V gene lost 5 bases and the J gene lost 2 bases, with 9 bases spanning the gap. Here the CDR3 DNA reads TGTGCCAGCAGCCCCCCGGGGCAAGAGACCCAGTACTTC. It translates to CASSPPGQETQYF.

CDR3 loop: CATEQEENSPLHF. The CDR3 nucleotides are TGTGCCACCGAGCAGGAGGAAAATTCACCCCTCCACTTT. This sequence joins TRBV24-1 and TRBJ1-6; D gene unclear. The CDR3 sequence is 13 residues long. Trimming cost V 9 bases and J 7 bases, with 12 bases left between them. CDR1 is KGHDR, CDR2 SFDVKD, per germline.

The chain has TRBV7-2 and TRBJ2-7, with D perhaps TRBD1 (5 bases). V was clipped by 3 bases and J by 2 bases, with 14 bases between them. Per germline, CDR1 SGHTA and CDR2 FQGNSA. The CDR3 extends over 15 amino acids. In DNA form, the CDR3 reads TGTGCCAGCAGCTTGACAGCTCTCTACGCCTACGAGCAGTACTTC. Its protein product is CASSLTALYAYEQYF.

This chain uses TRBV21-1 with TRBJ1-5; whether TRBD1, the table's D call, matches the DNA was not checked. TRBV21-1 is shown as a pseudogene. The CDR3 contains 16 residues. This CDR3 reads CASSKNLGTPNQPQHF. The CDR3 DNA follows: TGTGCCAGCAGCAAAAATCTTGGGACACCCAATCAGCCCCAGCATTTT.

This chain links TRBV10-2 with TRBJ2-5; D is undetermined. CDR3 length: 13 amino acids. The germline CDR1 and CDR2 sequences are WSHSY and SAAADI. V was shortened by 4 bases and J by 2 bases, with 8 bases between the two germline ends. This CDR3 is CASSVTPQETQYF. The DNA for the CDR3 is TGCGCCAGCAGTGTGACTCCTCAAGAGACCCAGTACTTC.

V usage is TRBV29-1 and J usage is TRBJ2-7, with D hard to call. V was pared by 6 bases and J by 0 bases, with 12 bases between. The CDR3 has 13 residues. The germline V gene has CDR1 SQVTM and CDR2 ANQGSEA. CDR3 amino acids: CSVRGSSSYEQYF. The CDR3 nucleotides are TGCAGCGTCAGAGGCAGCAGCTCCTACGAGCAGTACTTC.

The V gene is TRBV20-1, the J gene TRBJ1-2, with a weak D call TRBD1 (6 bases). V was pared by 2 bases and J by 12 bases, with 10 bases between. The CDR3 totals 10 residues. Germline V gene data show CDR1 as DFQATT and CDR2 as SNEGSKA (reference sequence). The CDR3 DNA follows: TGCAGTGCTAGAATACAGGGACACACCTTC. Protein: CSARIQGHTF.